These 28 T cell receptor beta chains were all obtained from the same sample, sequenced in a study of CD8+ T cells in alopecia areata. Extracted from the samples, RNA was reverse transcribed into cDNA to serve as the sequencing template. TCRdb's copy holds only in-frame clones and misses some; the assay was immunoSEQ multiplex PCR. Singletons are absent from the sample, which has around 290,000 clones. A panel of CD4, CD8alpha, NKG2D, NKG2ACE and other markers served to sort pooled cutaneous lymph node cells. The sample was CD4+ T cells sorted from a lymph node. Receptor source: a C3H/HeJ mouse with alopecia areata. Strain MHC haplotype: H2-k.

In the case of this clone: Mouse gene names and germline throughout. Read coverage stops 3 residues before the CDR3 terminus; the germline J gene supplies the remainder. This chain joins TRBV13-1 and TRBJ1-6; TRBD1 aligns across 9 bases. TRBJ1-6 has ORF status, its function being uncertain. J gave up 7 bases and V 3 bases, and 5 bases lay outside the gene matches. The CDR3 runs 15 residues. Per germline, CDR1 NSHNY and CDR2 SYGAGN. The CDR3 is CASSVLTGGNSPLYF. The CDR3 DNA, read in part, is TGTGCCAGCAGTGTCCTGACAGGGGGGAATTCGCCC.

As to this clone: Gene labels here are mouse ones. The read terminates 4 residues ahead of where the CDR3 ends, so the germline J gene completes it. The chain uses TRBV13-1 and TRBJ2-1, with D maybe TRBD2 (7 bases). This CDR3 has 16 amino acids. The germline V gene has CDR1 NSHNY and CDR2 SYGAGN. The V gene lost 2 bases and the J gene lost 1 base, with 13 bases spanning the gap. The CDR3 region is CASSDGLGANYAEQFF. CDR3 DNA, as far as it was read: TGTGCCAGCAGTGACGGGCTGGGGGCGAACTATGCT.

At least ten counts were recorded for this clone. Genes here carry mouse names. The CDR3 DNA, read in part, is TGTGCCTGGAGTTGGGGGGTGTAT. Translated, it gives CAWSWGVY. The whole CDR3 protein reads CAWSWGVYEQYF. The chain has TRBV31 and TRBJ2-7; 7 positions match TRBD2. The read finishes 4 residues shy of the CDR3 end, and the germline J gene is used to complete it. This CDR3 region has 12 residues. Germline loops: CDR1 GKSSPN, CDR2 SITVG.

This clone was counted only a few times. Each gene name is a mouse one. The DNA ends 4 residues before the CDR3 does, and the rest of the CDR3 is filled in from the germline J gene. The V and J genes are TRBV13-3 and TRBJ2-2; D perhaps matches TRBD2 (6 bases). The CDR3 sequence is 16 residues long. The germline V gene encodes CDR1 NNHDY and CDR2 SYVADS. Trimming cost V 1 base and J 0 bases, with 10 bases left between them. The part of the CDR3 DNA that was read is TGTGCCAGCAGTGATAGGGCTGGGGCAAACACCGGG. This translates into CASSDRAGANTG. The entire CDR3 is CASSDRAGANTGQLYF.

As concerns this clone: Gene names and germline refer to mouse. The CDR3 end is not reached by the read, which stops 4 residues before it; the germline J gene fills it in. The same CDR3 is also encoded by other DNA sequences in this sample. The genes are TRBV17 and TRBJ2-4; 10 positions match TRBD1. Germline loops: CDR1 MNHDT, CDR2 YYDKIL. The CDR3 runs to 15 residues. V shed 5 bases, J shed 1 base, and the junction held 3 bases outside the gene matches. The sequenced CDR3 bases are TGTGCTAGCAGTCGGGACAGGGGTGGTCAAAAC. This codes for CASSRDRGGQN. The entire CDR3 is CASSRDRGGQNTLYF.

This clone was found a few times. Genes and germline come from the mouse. The CDR3 extends 4 residues past the end of the read, so its final part is completed from the germline J gene. The chain links TRBV13-2 to TRBJ2-2, with 7 bases aligning to TRBD2. This CDR3 has 14 residues. V was pared by 5 bases and J by 6 bases, with 7 bases of the junction left unmatched. CDR1 is NNHNN and CDR2 is SYGAGS in the germline V gene (reference sequence). The covered CDR3 bases are TGTGCCAGCGGGGCTCTGGGACTGCCCGGG. This codes for CASGALGLPG. The entire CDR3 protein is CASGALGLPGQLYF.

In regard to this clone: Germline and genes here are mouse. The CDR3 end lies 4 residues beyond the end of the read and is filled in from the germline J gene. This CDR3 is also generated by other DNA sequences in the sample. The gene calls are TRBV13-1 and TRBJ2-1; TRBD2 might be the D (7 bases). Germline V gene sequence: CDR1 NSHNY, CDR2 SYGAGN. The CDR3 has 14 amino acids. Trimming cost V 3 bases and J 3 bases, with 10 bases left between them. This CDR3 reads CASSAGGPYAEQFF. CDR3 bases read: TGTGCCAGCAGTGCTGGGGGCCCCTATGCT.

This clone was observed at least ten times. All gene names here are mouse names. Read sequence stops 4 residues before the CDR3 end, and the germline J gene provides the missing end. The genes are TRBV13-1 and TRBJ2-3; TRBD2 matches at 7 bases. This CDR3 has 15 amino acids. The germline V gene encodes CDR1 NSHNY and CDR2 SYGAGN. V shed 4 bases and J 0 bases; nucleotides not matched to a gene: 5. The CDR3 region is CASSSLGVSAETLYF. CDR3 DNA (partial): TGTGCCAGCAGTAGCCTGGGGGTTAGTGCAGAA.

A few counts support this clone. Gene names are mouse gene names. The read finishes 4 residues shy of the CDR3 end, and the germline J gene is used to complete it. The gene calls are TRBV3 and TRBJ2-5, with 9 bases fitting TRBD1. The V gene's germline CDR1 is SNHLY and CDR2 FYNGKV (reference sequence). The CDR3 is 14 amino acids. The CDR3 bases that were read are TGTGCCAGCAGCTCGGACAGGGGCGAAGAC. Protein: CASSSDRGED. The entire CDR3 protein reads CASSSDRGEDTQYF.

This clone has just a few counts. Gene names and germline refer to mouse. Read data end 4 residues before the CDR3 end; the end is taken from the germline J gene. This sample also contains other DNA sequences that code for the same CDR3. The chain recombines TRBV31 with TRBJ1-2; D possibly corresponds to TRBD1 (6 bases). The CDR3 loop spans 15 amino acids. Germline V gene lookup returns CDR1 GKSSPN and CDR2 SITVG. V was shortened by 0 bases and J by 0 bases, with 11 bases between the two germline ends. CDR3 in amino acids: CAWSLRGAPNSDYTF. The sequenced part of the CDR3 DNA is TGTGCCTGGAGTCTAAGGGGGGCTCCAAACTCC.

This clone was recorded a few times. These gene names are mouse names. Sequencing ends 4 residues short of the CDR3 end; the germline J gene provides the rest. The chain combines TRBV19 with TRBJ2-2, with a tentative D call TRBD1 (5 bases). CDR1 and CDR2 from the germline V gene are FNHDT and SITEND (reference sequence). The CDR3 extends over 14 amino acids. V lost 5 bases and J lost 1, with 9 bases in between. The CDR3 region is CASSQGRNTGQLYF. Partial CDR3 DNA: TGTGCCAGCAGCCAGGGTCGAAACACCGGG.

This clone was counted only a few times. A much more abundant neighbour one base away suggests this may be a read error. Genes and germline are mouse. The CDR3 end is not reached by the read, which stops 4 residues before it; the germline J gene fills it in. The V call is TRBV13-3, the J call TRBJ2-2; tentative D call: TRBD1 (5 bases). The ends were cut back, 3 bases at V and 0 bases at J, with 9 bases in the middle. The germline V gene encodes CDR1 NNHDY and CDR2 SYVADS. The CDR3 sequence is 15 residues long. The CDR3 bases that were read are TGTGCCAGCAGTGGAGGACATACAAACACCGGG. This encodes CASSGGHTNTG. Given in full, the CDR3 is CASSGGHTNTGQLYF.

As for this clone: Each gene name is a mouse one. The sequenced part of the CDR3 DNA is TGTGCCAGCCGTCGGGGGGGGGTTAACCAAGAC. As protein: CASRRGGVNQD. The whole CDR3 sequence reads CASRRGGVNQDTQYF. The chain combines TRBV13-1 with TRBJ2-5; 7 nucleotides align to TRBD2. The read falls 4 residues short of the CDR3 end, and the missing part is taken from the germline J gene. Germline lookup yields CDR1 NSHNY and CDR2 SYGAGN. The junction had 8 bases not matched to a gene; V was cut back by 7 bases and J by 0 bases. This CDR3 has 15 residues.

This clone has more than one count but fewer than ten. Gene names denote mouse genes. The CDR3 goes on 4 residues after the read ends, and that part is filled in from the germline J gene. The chain uses TRBV19 and TRBJ2-1, with TRBD1 matching 8 bases. CDR3 size: 13 residues. The germline V gene has CDR1 FNHDT and CDR2 SITEND (reference sequence). CDR3: CASSRQGMTEQFF. The CDR3 bases that were read are TGTGCCAGCAGTAGACAGGGGATGACT.

This clone was seen a few times. Gene names denote mouse genes. Read coverage stops 4 residues before the CDR3 terminus; the germline J gene supplies the remainder. This chain links TRBV13-2 with TRBJ2-2; a possible D gene is TRBD2 (7 bases). Germline V gene lookup returns CDR1 NNHNN and CDR2 SYGAGS (reference sequence). V was cut by 0 bases and J by 2 bases, with 14 bases left in between. The CDR3 is made up of 17 amino acids. Incomplete CDR3 DNA: TGTGCCAGCGGTGATGGGCGGGGGGCGCGGAACACCGGG. Its protein product is CASGDGRGARNTG. The full CDR3 sequence reads CASGDGRGARNTGQLYF.

This clone came up a few times. A read error is possible here, since a much larger clone lies one base away. Gene and germline names: mouse. The CDR3 end lies 4 residues beyond the end of the read and is filled in from the germline J gene. J is TRBJ2-1 and V is TRBV13-3, with D hard to call. The germline V gene encodes CDR1 NNHDY and CDR2 SYVADS. V was pared by 0 bases and J by 1 base, with 5 bases between. The CDR3 contains 14 residues. CDR3 DNA, as far as it was read: TGTGCCAGCAGTGATGCAGAGAACTATGCT. As protein: CASSDAENYA. In full, the CDR3 is CASSDAENYAEQFF.

This clone was counted ten times or more. The gene names given are mouse names. The DNA ends 4 residues before the CDR3 does, and the rest of the CDR3 is filled in from the germline J gene. V is TRBV1 and J is TRBJ1-2, with 8 bases lining up with TRBD1. CDR1 and CDR2 (germline): NSQYPW, LRSPGD (reference sequence). There are 13 residues in the CDR3. V was pared by 4 bases and J by 2 bases, with 0 bases of the junction left unmatched. CDR3 DNA, as far as it was read: TGCACCTGCAGTGGGACAGGGAACTCC. It codes for CTCSGTGNS. The whole CDR3 protein reads CTCSGTGNSDYTF.

A note on this clone: Mouse gene names apply. Coverage ceases 4 residues before the CDR3 finishes, and the germline J gene fills in the end. At the DNA level, this CDR3 is encoded by other sequences in the same sample as well. The V call is TRBV19, the J call TRBJ2-2; D gene unclear. CDR3 length: 12 residues. With 3 bases removed from V and 2 bases from J, the gap between germline ends came to 2 bases. From germline, CDR1 is FNHDT and CDR2 SITEND (reference sequence). CDR3 region: CASSRNTGQLYF. The CDR3 DNA, read in part, is TGTGCCAGCAGTAGGAACACCGGG.

This clone was seen more than once but under ten times. Gene names are the mouse ones. The read terminates 4 residues ahead of where the CDR3 ends, so the germline J gene completes it. The chain couples TRBV13-2 to TRBJ2-5; 7 bases agree with TRBD2. CDR3 size: 14 residues. The germline gives CDR1 NNHNN, CDR2 SYGAGS (reference sequence). The CDR3 sequence is CASGVSTGKDTQYF. CDR3 DNA (partial): TGTGCCAGCGGTGTATCGACTGGGAAAGAC.

Comment on this clone: Gene labels here are mouse ones. Sequencing ends 4 residues short of the CDR3 end; the germline J gene provides the rest. This chain joins TRBV5 and TRBJ2-5, with D maybe TRBD1 (5 bases). Germline CDR1 reads LGHNA; CDR2 reads YNLKQL (reference sequence). The CDR3 length is 12 residues. This chain's CDR3 is CASSHRQDTQYF. The part of the CDR3 DNA that was read is TGTGCCAGCAGCCACCGACAGGAC.

A word on this clone: Gene labels here are mouse ones. The CDR3 DNA, read in part, is TGTGCCAGCGGTGATGCACAGGGGAGAAACTCC. Its protein is CASGDAQGRNS. The full CDR3 is CASGDAQGRNSDYTF. The V gene is TRBV13-2, the J gene TRBJ1-2; 7 bases align to TRBD1. Sequencing ends 4 residues short of the CDR3 end; the germline J gene provides the rest. This CDR3 contains 15 residues. Looked up from germline, CDR1 is NNHNN and CDR2 is SYGAGS (reference sequence). The V gene end was trimmed by 0 bases and the J gene end by 1 base; junction bases not matched to a gene: 3.

About this clone: Gene names and germline refer to mouse. The CDR3 extends 4 residues past the end of the read, so its final part is completed from the germline J gene. The chain recombines TRBV19 with TRBJ2-3; 9 bases are a match to TRBD2. The CDR3 totals 16 residues. Germline trimming cut 6 bases from V and 0 bases from J; bases unmatched to any gene: 8. In germline, CDR1 is FNHDT, CDR2 SITEND (reference sequence). The CDR3: CASTADWGSSAETLYF. The sequenced CDR3 bases are TGTGCCAGCACCGCTGACTGGGGGTCTAGTGCAGAA.

This clone has a handful of counts. Here the gene names and germline are mouse. With the read ending 4 residues before the CDR3 end, the germline J gene is used to fill in that end. The same CDR3 arises from other DNA sequences in this sample as well. The genes are TRBV5 and TRBJ2-7; a possible D gene is TRBD2 (6 bases). The CDR3 runs 14 residues. The V gene lost 4 bases and the J gene lost 0 bases, with 10 bases spanning the gap. CDR1 is LGHNA and CDR2 is YNLKQL in the germline V gene (reference sequence). CDR3 residues: CASSPTGGSYEQYF. The covered CDR3 bases are TGTGCCAGCAGCCCCACGGGGGGCTCCTAT.

In the case of this clone: Germline and genes here are mouse. The CDR3 loop reads CASSPGRVSDYTF. Incomplete CDR3 DNA: TGTGCCAGCAGTCCAGGGAGGGTCTCC. The rearrangement joins TRBV13-1 to TRBJ1-2, with TRBD1 as a possible D gene (5 bases). Read data end 4 residues before the CDR3 end; the end is taken from the germline J gene. CDR1 is NSHNY, CDR2 SYGAGN, per germline. Trimming stripped 4 bases from V and 4 bases from J, with 11 bases between. This CDR3 contains 13 residues.

This clone was observed a handful of times. Germline and genes here are mouse. The read terminates 4 residues ahead of where the CDR3 ends, so the germline J gene completes it. The chain couples TRBV13-1 to TRBJ2-2; 7 bases align to TRBD1. The germline V gene encodes CDR1 NSHNY and CDR2 SYGAGN. This CDR3 is 13 amino acids long. The junction had 0 bases not matched to a gene; V was cut back by 4 bases and J by 3 bases. The sequenced CDR3 bases are TGTGCCAGCAGTACAGGGGACACCGGG. It is translated as CASSTGDTG. The full CDR3 sequence reads CASSTGDTGQLYF.

This clone was counted at least ten times. Each gene name is a mouse one. The read comes to an end 4 residues before the CDR3 does, leaving the germline J gene to fill in the end. V usage is TRBV3 and J usage is TRBJ1-2, with TRBD1 identical over 8 bases. This CDR3 has 11 residues. Germline CDR1 SNHLY, CDR2 FYNGKV (reference sequence). Trimming removed 9 bases from V and 3 bases from J; junction bases left unmatched: 0. The sequenced CDR3 bases are TGTGCCAGGGACAGGGACTCC. Residues: CARDRDS. The full CDR3 is CARDRDSDYTF.

The sample holds a few counts of this clone. Gene names are mouse gene names. Read sequence stops 4 residues before the CDR3 end, and the germline J gene provides the missing end. The chain combines TRBV1 with TRBJ2-1; D ambiguous. The CDR3 totals 15 residues. Germline V gene data show CDR1 as NSQYPW and CDR2 as LRSPGD (reference sequence). The V end lost 2 bases, the J end lost 1 base, and 9 bases lay between the germline ends. The CDR3 here is CTCSASTSNYAEQFF. The sequenced part of the CDR3 DNA is TGCACCTGCAGTGCATCGACAAGCAACTATGCT.

This clone was counted only a few times. Gene names and germline refer to mouse. With the read ending 4 residues before the CDR3 end, the germline J gene is used to fill in that end. This chain links TRBV5 with TRBJ2-1; 7 bases line up with TRBD2. Germline loops: CDR1 LGHNA, CDR2 YNLKQL (reference sequence). The ends lost 8 bases at V and 1 base at J; junction bases unmatched: 11. This CDR3 has 16 amino acids. Partial CDR3 DNA: TGTGCCAGCGCCCTCTGGGGTGGGGGGAACTATGCT. Amino acid sequence: CASALWGGGNYA. The CDR3 as a whole reads CASALWGGGNYAEQFF.